The 22 T cell receptor beta chains presented below share a single source sample, sequenced in a study of T cell responses to AZD1222 COVID-19 vaccine. Measured with immunoSEQ multiplex PCR; TCRdb has only the in-frame clones, and not every one. The sample lists tens of thousands of clones; approximately 80% were seen once. This sample comprised peripheral blood, obtained on day 0 of AZD1222 vaccination. Receptors were obtained from an adult in good health.

This clone was seen only a few times. Other DNA variants within this sample encode the same CDR3. The V gene is TRBV7-2, the J gene TRBJ1-4; D call uncertain. V was clipped by 1 base and J by 5 bases, with 5 bases between them. The CDR3 totals 13 residues. Germline V gene data show CDR1 as SGHTA and CDR2 as FQGNSA. The DNA of the CDR3 is TGTGCCAGCAGCTTAGAACAGAATGAAAAACTGTTTTTT. Amino acid sequence: CASSLEQNEKLFF.

This chain joins TRBV11-3 and TRBJ1-1; 10 bases are a match to TRBD1. There are 13 residues in the CDR3. Trimming cost V 2 bases and J 9 bases; bases outside gene matches: 3. From germline, CDR1 is SGHNT and CDR2 YENEEA. The DNA of the CDR3 is TGTGCCAGCAGCTTAACCGACAGGGGGCAAGCTTTCTTT. Its protein product is CASSLTDRGQAFF.

V is TRBV11-1 and J is TRBJ2-7; 9 bases match TRBD1. CDR3 size: 13 residues. V shed 5 bases and J 5 bases; nucleotides not matched to a gene: 4. Germline V gives CDR1 SGHAT, CDR2 FQDESV (reference sequence). Here the CDR3 reads CASSPGQGNEQYF. CDR3 nucleotides: TGTGCCAGCAGCCCGGGACAGGGTAACGAGCAGTACTTC.

The rearrangement links TRBV28 to TRBJ1-5; maybe TRBD1 (5 bases). Trimming stripped 1 base from V and 5 bases from J, with 15 bases between. The CDR3 length is 16 residues. CDR1 MDHEN and CDR2 SYDVKM come from the germline V gene. CDR3 residues: CASSLFRGGPDQPQHF. Written as DNA, the CDR3 is TGTGCCAGCAGTTTATTTAGGGGCGGGCCTGATCAGCCCCAGCATTTT.

This clone is a singleton in its sample. The chain links TRBV12-3 or TRBV12-4 to TRBJ1-1; D perhaps matches TRBD1 (6 bases). V was pared by 5 bases and J by 6 bases, with 13 bases between. CDR3 size: 13 residues. This CDR3 reads CASSRSGEAEAFF. The DNA for the CDR3 is TGTGCCAGCAGTCGATCAGGGGAGGCTGAAGCTTTCTTT.

V and J are TRBV7-8 and TRBJ2-6, with 9 positions matching TRBD1. V was pared by 5 bases and J by 0 bases, with 11 bases of the junction left unmatched. Germline loops: CDR1 SGHVS, CDR2 FQNEAQ. The CDR3 length is 19 residues. The CDR3 bases are TGTGCCAGCAGCCTGAGGACAGGGGATTCTAGCTCTGGGGCCAACGTCCTGACTTTC. Encoded protein: CASSLRTGDSSSGANVLTF.

The DNA of the CDR3 is TGCGCCAGCAGCTTGGCCGGAGGTGCGAGGGGAAAACTGTTTTTT. It specifies CASSLAGGARGKLFF. The gene calls are TRBV5-1 and TRBJ1-4; D perhaps matches TRBD1 (5 bases). Germline CDR1 and CDR2: SGHRS and YFSETQ. There are 15 residues in the CDR3. Trimming cost V 0 bases and J 10 bases, with 16 bases left between them.

This clone has a handful of counts. The chain links TRBV5-4 to TRBJ1-1; D not certain. The germline V and J ends were trimmed by 0 bases and 4 bases, with 4 bases remaining between them. This CDR3 region has 12 residues. Germline V CDR1 and CDR2: SGHNT, YYREEE (reference sequence). The CDR3 bases are TGTGCCAGCAGCTTGGTTGGCACTGAAGCTTTCTTT. This codes for CASSLVGTEAFF.

This clone is a singleton in its sample. The V and J genes are TRBV20-1 and TRBJ1-2, with TRBD1 identical over 8 bases. There are 11 residues in the CDR3. From germline, CDR1 is DFQATT and CDR2 SNEGSKA (reference sequence). The J segment lost 4 bases and the V segment lost 6 bases, leaving 1 base of the junction unmatched. CDR3 loop: CSAGTGYGYTF. CDR3 nucleotides: TGCAGTGCAGGGACAGGCTATGGCTACACCTTC.

The rearrangement joins TRBV2 to TRBJ2-7, with D unresolved. CDR3 length equals 13 residues. Trimming left V 4 bases short and J 0 bases short, with 7 bases between. CDR1 is SNHLY and CDR2 is FYNNEI in the germline V gene. The CDR3 protein is CASSAGLSYEQYF. DNA of the CDR3: TGTGCCAGCAGTGCTGGGCTCTCCTACGAGCAGTACTTC.

This clone occurred once. In nucleotides, the CDR3 is TGTGCCAGCTCACCAACCGCCGACACTGAAGCTTTCTTT. It specifies CASSPTADTEAFF. The chain carries TRBV18 and TRBJ1-1, with D unclear. V lost 2 bases and J lost 3, with 7 bases in between. In germline, CDR1 is KGHSH, CDR2 LQKENI. CDR3 length: 13 residues.

The CDR3 DNA reads as TGTGCCAGCAGCTACGGACAACGGGGCTACACCTTC. It specifies CASSYGQRGYTF. The chain is built from TRBV14 and TRBJ1-2, with a tentative D call TRBD1 (5 bases). The V end lost 5 bases, the J end lost 8 bases, and 12 bases lay between the germline ends. CDR1 is SGHDN, CDR2 FVKESK, per germline. The CDR3 loop spans 12 amino acids.

The chain employs TRBV18 and TRBJ2-7, with no clear D. Germline V CDR1 and CDR2: KGHSH, LQKENI. The CDR3 runs to 14 residues. Between the trimmed V and J ends, which lost 2 bases and 0 bases, there was a span of 8 bases. CDR3 sequence (DNA): TGTGCCAGCTCACCAACAGTCAGCTCCTACGAGCAGTACTTC. As protein: CASSPTVSSYEQYF.

This chain connects TRBV12-3 or TRBV12-4 to TRBJ1-5; D unresolved. The V end was cut by 3 bases, the J end by 7 bases, with 7 bases between. The CDR3 totals 12 residues. The CDR3 sequence: CASSLTSQPQHF. The CDR3 nucleotides read TGTGCCAGCAGTTTGACCAGCCAGCCCCAGCATTTT.

The V call is TRBV28, the J call TRBJ1-5; D not certain. Germline CDR1 is MDHEN and CDR2 is SYDVKM. Trimming left V 4 bases short and J 1 base short, with 5 bases between. The CDR3 spans 13 residues. The CDR3 DNA reads as TGTGCCAGCAGTTCAGAGAGCAATCAGCCCCAGCATTTT. Translation gives CASSSESNQPQHF.

The chain couples TRBV3-1 (or the pseudogene TRBV3-2) to TRBJ1-3; D might be TRBD1 (6 bases). The CDR3 extends over 15 amino acids. Germline assignment: CDR1 LGHDT and CDR2 YNNKEL (reference sequence). Trimming took off 1 base at V and 9 bases at J, with 16 bases between the two ends. CDR3 loop: CASSQVTGTVSTIYF. In DNA form, the CDR3 reads TGTGCCAGCAGCCAAGTTACAGGGACGGTGAGCACCATATATTTT.

The chain recombines TRBV28 with TRBJ1-3; a weak D match, TRBD1 (5 bases). The CDR3 sequence is 16 residues long. Germline V gene lookup returns CDR1 MDHEN and CDR2 SYDVKM. V lost 7 bases to trimming and J lost 2 bases, with 18 bases between them. CDR3: CASTLPQGATGNTIYF. In nucleotides, the CDR3 is TGTGCCAGCACCCTGCCCCAGGGAGCGACTGGAAACACCATATATTTT.

V gene TRBV6-4 combines with J gene TRBJ2-1; TRBD2 agrees at 8 bases. Germline-derived CDR1 and CDR2 are MRHNA and SNTAGT. The CDR3 totals 14 residues. The V and J ends lost 0 bases and 8 bases, in that order; junction bases with no gene match: 3. CDR3 protein: CASSDSPGGDEQFF. The CDR3 nucleotides read TGTGCCAGCAGTGACTCGCCGGGGGGGGATGAGCAGTTCTTC.

A few counts support this clone. The CDR3 DNA reads TGTGCCAGTAGTTCACAAGGGGGACAGGGGAATTCACCCCTCCACTTT. This gives the protein CASSSQGGQGNSPLHF. The chain is built from TRBV19 and TRBJ1-6; 10 bases agree with TRBD1. Trimming cost V 5 bases and J 7 bases; bases outside gene matches: 8. The CDR3 is made up of 16 amino acids. Germline V gives CDR1 LNHDA, CDR2 SQIVND (reference sequence).

The rearrangement links TRBV5-6 to TRBJ2-3, with D possibly being TRBD1 or TRBD2 (6 bases each). The CDR3 length is 16 residues. V shed 6 bases and J shed 5 bases, with 22 bases lying between them. CDR1 and CDR2 from the germline V gene are SGHDT and YYEEEE. The CDR3 sequence is CASTRIEGGFKDTQYF. For the CDR3, the DNA is TGTGCCAGCACCCGGATCGAAGGGGGGTTTAAAGATACGCAGTATTTT.

The sample holds a few counts of this clone. This chain joins TRBV9 and TRBJ2-7; no definite D call. Per germline, CDR1 SGDLS and CDR2 YYNGEE. The CDR3 runs 15 residues. The V and J ends lost 0 bases and 3 bases respectively, with 13 bases between them. Here the CDR3 DNA reads TGTGCCAGCAGCGTAGGGCCAGACGGTAACTACGAGCAGTACTTC. Translating it yields CASSVGPDGNYEQYF.

V gene TRBV21-1 combines with J gene TRBJ2-3; the table's TRBD1 call for D was not verified on the DNA. TRBV21-1 is shown as a pseudogene. This CDR3 has 14 residues. The CDR3 protein is CASSKVNTSDTQYF. The CDR3, as DNA: TGTGCCAGCAGCAAAGTGAACACCTCAGATACGCAGTATTTT.